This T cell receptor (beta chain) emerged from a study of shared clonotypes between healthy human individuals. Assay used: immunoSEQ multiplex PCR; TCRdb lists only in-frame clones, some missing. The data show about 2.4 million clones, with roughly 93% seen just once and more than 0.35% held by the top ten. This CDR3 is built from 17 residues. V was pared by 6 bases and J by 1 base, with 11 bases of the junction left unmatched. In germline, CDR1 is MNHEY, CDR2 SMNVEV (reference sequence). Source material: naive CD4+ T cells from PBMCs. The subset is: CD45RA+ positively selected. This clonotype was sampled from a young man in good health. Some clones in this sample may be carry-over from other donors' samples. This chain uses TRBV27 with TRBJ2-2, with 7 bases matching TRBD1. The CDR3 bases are TGTGCCAGCAGCCGTTGGCCGCAGGGGGTGAACACCGGGGAGCTGTTTTTT. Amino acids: CASSRWPQGVNTGELFF.